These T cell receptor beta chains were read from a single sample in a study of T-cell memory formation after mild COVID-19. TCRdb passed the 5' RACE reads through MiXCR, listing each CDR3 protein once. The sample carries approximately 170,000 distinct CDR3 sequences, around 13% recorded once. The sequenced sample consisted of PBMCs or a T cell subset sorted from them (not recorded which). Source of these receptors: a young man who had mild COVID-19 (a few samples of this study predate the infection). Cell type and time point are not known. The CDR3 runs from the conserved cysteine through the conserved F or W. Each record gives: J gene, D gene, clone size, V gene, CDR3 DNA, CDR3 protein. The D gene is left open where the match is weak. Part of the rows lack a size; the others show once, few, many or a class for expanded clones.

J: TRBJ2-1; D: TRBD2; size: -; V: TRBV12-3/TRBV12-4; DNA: TGTGCCAGCACCTATCCCGCGGGGGGGATGCATGAGCAGTTCTTC; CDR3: CASTYPAGGMHEQFF
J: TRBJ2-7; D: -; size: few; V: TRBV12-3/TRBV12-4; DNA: TGTGCCAGCACAATCGAACTTAGCTCCTACGAGCAGTACTTC; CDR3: CASTIELSSYEQYF
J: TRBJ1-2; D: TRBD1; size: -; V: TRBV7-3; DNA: TGTGCCAGCAGCCCGACAGGGAATAACTATGGCTACACCTTC; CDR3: CASSPTGNNYGYTF
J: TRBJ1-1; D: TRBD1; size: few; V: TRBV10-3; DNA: TGTGCCATCAGTGATGGGGACAGGAACACTGAAGCTTTCTTT; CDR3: CAISDGDRNTEAFF
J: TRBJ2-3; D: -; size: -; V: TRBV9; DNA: TGTGCCAGCAGCGCACGTGGGTTGTTGGGGACCCGCACAGATACGCAGTATTTT; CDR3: CASSARGLLGTRTDTQYF
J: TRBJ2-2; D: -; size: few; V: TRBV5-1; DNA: TGCGCCAGCAGCCGAAGACCCGGGTCCCCCGGGGAGCTGTTTTTT; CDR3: CASSRRPGSPGELFF
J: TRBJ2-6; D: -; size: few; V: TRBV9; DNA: TGTGCCAGCAGCGTAGTAGGGGCCAACGTCCTGACTTTC; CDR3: CASSVVGANVLTF
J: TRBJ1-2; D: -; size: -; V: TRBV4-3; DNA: TGCGCCAGCAGCCAATATGGGGGAATCTACACCTTC; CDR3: CASSQYGGIYTF
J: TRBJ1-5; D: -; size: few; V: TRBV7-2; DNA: TGTGCCAGCAGCTCAGGAAGACAGACCAATCAGCCCCAGCATTTT; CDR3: CASSSGRQTNQPQHF
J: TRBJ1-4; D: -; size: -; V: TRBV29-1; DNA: TGCAGCGTTGAAGCAGGCAGGGAAGGAGAAAAACTGTTTTTT; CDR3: CSVEAGREGEKLFF
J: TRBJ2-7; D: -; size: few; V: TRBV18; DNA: TGTGCCAGCTCACCGACGCTGGAGTATCAGTACTTC; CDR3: CASSPTLEYQYF
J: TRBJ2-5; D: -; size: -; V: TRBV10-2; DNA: TGCGCCAGCAGTGACCACAGGAACCAAGAGACCCAGTACTTC; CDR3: CASSDHRNQETQYF
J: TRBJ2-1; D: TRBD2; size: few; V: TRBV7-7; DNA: TGTGCTAGCAGCCCGCGGACTAGCGGGGGAGGGGAGCAGTTCTTC; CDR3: CASSPRTSGGGEQFF
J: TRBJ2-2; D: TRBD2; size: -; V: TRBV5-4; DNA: TGTGCCAGCAGCTTTCCTAGCGGGAACACCGGGGAGCTGTTTTTT; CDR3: CASSFPSGNTGELFF
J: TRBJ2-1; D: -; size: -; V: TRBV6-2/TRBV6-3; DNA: TGTGCCAGCAGTTCGATCGGTAAATGGAATGAGCAGTTCTTC; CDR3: CASSSIGKWNEQFF